The rows below give T cell receptor beta chains drawn from one sample of a study of T-cell reconstitution after alpha-beta-depleted transplantation in children. Using its own MiXCR run on the PCR reads, TCRdb lists one record per CDR3 protein. Among nearly 200,000 distinct CDR3 sequences, roughly 6.3% were seen once, and the ten largest hold roughly 4.7%. The sequenced sample was PBMCs, obtained before TCRalphabeta/CD19-depleted stem cell transplant. The receptors were sampled from a girl under two years old with combined immunodeficiency, due to receive a stem cell transplant. CDR3s include the opening cysteine and the closing phenylalanine or tryptophan. Fields, in order: clone size, J gene, D gene, V gene, CDR3 protein, CDR3 DNA. D genes are given only for firm matches. Size values are once, few and many counts, or a class for expanded clones, and some rows have none.

many TRBJ2-1 NA TRBV7-6 CASSSNAGWDEQFF TGTGCCAGCAGCTCCAATGCCGGATGGGATGAGCAGTTCTTC
many TRBJ2-1 TRBD2 TRBV28 CASSLIQAGRPYNEQFF TGTGCCAGCAGTCTAATCCAAGCGGGGAGACCCTACAATGAGCAGTTCTTC
many TRBJ2-7 NA TRBV5-1 CASAPYEYQGYEQYF TGCGCCAGCGCGCCCTACGAATATCAGGGCTACGAGCAGTACTTC
many TRBJ2-1 NA TRBV9 CASSQGGYNEQFF TGTGCCAGCAGCCAAGGAGGGTACAATGAGCAGTTCTTC
NA TRBJ1-1 TRBD1 TRBV19 CARGTGAGDTEAFF TGTGCCAGAGGGACAGGGGCTGGGGACACTGAAGCTTTCTTT
many TRBJ1-1 TRBD1 TRBV4-1 CASKFQGDTEAFF TGCGCCAGCAAATTCCAGGGGGACACTGAAGCTTTCTTT
many TRBJ2-1 TRBD1 TRBV28 CASSFWDSKSSYNEQFF TGTGCCAGCAGTTTTTGGGACAGCAAGAGCTCCTACAATGAGCAGTTCTTC
many TRBJ1-3 NA TRBV14 CASSQDTANTIYF TGTGCCAGCAGCCAAGATACCGCTAACACCATATATTTT
many TRBJ2-1 TRBD2 TRBV9 CASSFGRTSVLHNEQFF TGTGCCAGCAGCTTCGGGAGGACTAGCGTTCTCCACAATGAGCAGTTCTTC
many TRBJ2-7 TRBD2 TRBV20-1 CSASGLAGGNPLYEQYF TGCAGTGCTAGTGGACTAGCGGGAGGGAACCCATTATACGAGCAGTACTTC
few TRBJ2-3 TRBD1 TRBV19 CASSIVPGGSQYF TGTGCCAGTAGTATCGTTCCAGGGGGATCGCAGTATTTT
many TRBJ1-5 NA TRBV7-2 CASSPWENQPQHF TGTGCCAGCAGCCCATGGGAAAATCAGCCCCAGCATTTT
NA TRBJ2-7 NA TRBV2 CASTLGPYEQYF TGTGCCAGCACCCTGGGGCCGTACGAGCAGTACTTC
NA TRBJ1-2 TRBD1 TRBV24-1 CATSGQHKNYGYTF TGTGCCACCTCGGGACAGCACAAAAACTATGGCTACACCTTC
many TRBJ2-1 TRBD2 TRBV7-2 CASSFVTGLAGNNEQFF TGTGCCAGCAGCTTCGTGACGGGACTAGCGGGGAACAATGAGCAGTTCTTC
many TRBJ2-5 NA TRBV29-1 CSVGAEETQYF TGCAGCGTTGGGGCGGAAGAGACCCAGTACTTC
many TRBJ2-7 NA TRBV20-1 CSARVLLQGYEQYF TGCAGTGCTAGAGTCCTTCTTCAGGGCTACGAGCAGTACTTC
many TRBJ2-7 TRBD1 TRBV4-1 CASSSDRVAYEQYF TGCGCCAGCAGCTCGGACAGGGTCGCCTACGAGCAGTACTTC
many TRBJ2-7 TRBD1 TRBV29-1 CSVVQGVGGEQYF TGCAGCGTTGTTCAGGGGGTAGGAGGCGAGCAGTACTTC
NA TRBJ2-5 NA TRBV5-4 CASSLLHLGETQYF TGTGCCAGCAGCTTACTACACCTCGGAGAGACCCAGTACTTC
many TRBJ1-4 NA TRBV30 CAWSVNTREKLFF TGTGCCTGGAGTGTAAACACCCGAGAAAAACTGTTTTTT
many TRBJ2-5 TRBD2 TRBV7-2 CASSAGLAGIVETQYF TGTGCCAGCAGCGCAGGACTAGCCGGGATCGTAGAGACCCAGTACTTC
few TRBJ1-2 NA TRBV5-1 CASSPGGSIGMMANYGYTF TGCGCCAGCAGCCCCGGGGGGTCTATCGGCATGATGGCTAACTATGGCTACACCTTC
many TRBJ2-7 NA TRBV6-5 CASSYLYEQYF TGTGCCAGCAGTTACCTCTACGAGCAGTACTTC
NA TRBJ1-1 NA TRBV5-1 CASSSVAASFTEAFF TGCGCCAGCAGCTCGGTGGCAGCCTCCTTCACTGAAGCTTTCTTT
NA TRBJ1-2 TRBD1 TRBV5-5 CASSQGTDYGYTF TGTGCCAGCAGCCAAGGGACAGACTATGGCTACACCTTC
few TRBJ2-3 TRBD2 TRBV29-1 CSVPAWVLGGATDTQYF TGCAGCGTTCCCGCCTGGGTCCTGGGAGGGGCCACAGATACGCAGTATTTT
NA TRBJ2-2 TRBD2 TRBV9 CASSAGTSNPGELFF TGTGCCAGCAGCGCTGGGACTAGCAATCCCGGGGAGCTGTTTTTT
NA TRBJ2-3 NA TRBV29-1 CSVEDWGAGADTQYF TGCAGCGTTGAAGATTGGGGGGCAGGGGCAGATACGCAGTATTTT
many TRBJ2-5 TRBD1 TRBV28 CASSSRTGGRETQYF TGTGCCAGCAGCAGCCGGACAGGGGGCAGAGAGACCCAGTACTTC
many TRBJ2-2 NA TRBV7-9 CASSPFGQGSTGELFF TGTGCCAGCAGCCCCTTCGGGCAGGGGAGCACCGGGGAGCTGTTTTTT
many TRBJ2-7 NA TRBV29-1 CSAWTVGGSYEQYF TGCAGCGCCTGGACAGTTGGGGGCTCCTACGAGCAGTACTTC
many TRBJ2-3 NA TRBV7-2 CASSPHMDYTDTQYF TGTGCCAGCAGCCCCCACATGGACTACACAGATACGCAGTATTTT
few TRBJ2-7 NA TRBV29-1 CSVRVPNYEQYF TGCAGCGTCCGGGTCCCCAACTACGAGCAGTACTTC